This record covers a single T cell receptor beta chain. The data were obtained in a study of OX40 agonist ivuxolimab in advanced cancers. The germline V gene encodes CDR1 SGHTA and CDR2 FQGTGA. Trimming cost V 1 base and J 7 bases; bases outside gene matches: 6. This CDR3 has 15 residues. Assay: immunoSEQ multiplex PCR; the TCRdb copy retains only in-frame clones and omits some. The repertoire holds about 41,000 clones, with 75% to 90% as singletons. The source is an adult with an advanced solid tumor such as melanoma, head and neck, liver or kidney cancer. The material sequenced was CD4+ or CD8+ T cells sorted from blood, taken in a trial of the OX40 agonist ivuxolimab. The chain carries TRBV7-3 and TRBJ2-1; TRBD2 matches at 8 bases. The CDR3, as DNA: TGTGCCAGCAGCTTAAACCCGGGGGGGCAGAATGAGCAGTTCTTC. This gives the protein CASSLNPGGQNEQFF.